The entry below describes one TCR beta chain. This clonotype was detected only a few times. It has no known antigen specificity. The record has no base qualities; no much larger clone is one base away. Relative to germline, V is 2 bases shorter and J is 6 bases shorter, with 6 bases between their ends. The germline V gene encodes CDR1 MGHRA and CDR2 YSYEKL. The CDR3, cysteine through phenylalanine, is 12 amino acids long. Left in the record is the CDR3 DNA by itself, 36 bases read in frame from the first base. The sequencing machine was an Illumina NovaSeq 6000. cDNA libraries for TCRalpha and TCRbeta were prepared by 5'RACE using constant-segment primers, with sample barcodes and unique molecular identifiers added. Trizol reagent was used to extract RNA from every sample. Libraries were amplified in two PCR steps, with a second sample barcode and Illumina TruSeq adapters added in the second step. Libraries were sequenced on an Illumina NovaSeq with 2 x 150 bp paired-end reads. The paper's processing steps were these. The reads were demultiplexed and collapsed into UMI-guided consensus sequences using migec v1.2.7. Using mixcr v2.1.11, the UMI consensuses were aligned to TRA and TRB V and J templates and assembled into clonotypes. Clonotypes were classified as expanded or contracted when called significant by both edgeR and NoisET, with noise models trained on biological replicates. For edgeR calls, the cutoffs were a false discovery rate-adjusted p below 0.01 and a log2 fold-change threshold of 1. As an exploratory analysis of dynamics, max-normalized trajectories of the 1000 most abundant clonotypes were examined by PCA with hierarchical clustering. Separately sequenced CD4+ and CD8+ repertoires were used to assign a CD4 or CD8 phenotype to each responding clone. TCRdb cleaned the public reads at Q25 with fastp, built clones with MiXCR and kept in-frame beta chains. CDR3 protein sequences are deduplicated, and each keeps its most common genes and DNA. TCRdb's processing, not the authors' own work, is the source of the V and J calls. In this sample the table shows approximately 260,000 distinct CDR3 sequences, under 20% of which occur a single time. The ten largest clonotypes hold under 30% of the sample.

This record belongs to a study of T-cell memory formation after mild COVID-19 (dated by TCRdb to the early 2020s). General notes on the study: TCR sequence clusters from the two donors were largely donor specific. Two young, previously healthy adult volunteers made up the cohort, one male and one female. In a couple of donors, T-cell clones that expanded and contracted after mild COVID-19 were tracked by sequencing TCRalpha and TCRbeta repertoires over time.

Ficoll-Paque density gradient centrifugation was used to isolate PBMCs. Results and caveats for the whole study, not just this receptor: Balanced CD4/CD8 phenotypes were observed for clones contracting from day 15 to 85, whereas a bias towards CD4+ was observed for a second wave of clones expanding from day 15 to 37. Some responding clones were detected in pre-infection memory, which suggested that pre-existing cross-reactive memory T cells had joined the SARS-CoV-2 response. Only a couple of mild cases were covered by the study, and larger cohorts that include severe cases with pre-infection samples were considered necessary. Contracting CD4+ clones were located mainly in the CM and EM memory subsets, whereas CD8+ clones were found to be enriched in EMRA. SARS-CoV-2 specificity of the second-wave clones peaking on day 37 was not confirmed.

The V and J genes are TRBV4-1 and TRBJ2-3; a weak D assignment points to TRBD1 (6 bases agree). The specimen sequenced was PBMCs or a T cell subset sorted from them (not recorded which). This clonotype was sampled from a man younger than 35 who had mild COVID-19 (a few samples of this study predate the infection). The sample titles of this study are shuffled in the database, so cell type and time point are left out; the donor was told from shared clones. The CDR3 reads as follows: CASSQQGDTQYF. The DNA is TGCGCCAGCAGCCAACAGGGGGATACGCAGTATTTT.